This T cell receptor beta chain was identified during a study of a mutant IDH1 vaccine in newly diagnosed glioma. Described time point: week 23, last vaccination. The investigators gave 300 ug of mutant IDH1 20-mer peptide in each vaccine dose, together with topical imiquimod. Deletions cut 2 bases from V and 5 bases from J, with 15 bases between. The CDR3 has 15 residues. Germline V gene data show CDR1 as SGHAT and CDR2 as FQNNGV. Some clones are missing from TCRdb's copy, which holds only in-frame ones; the method was immunoSEQ multiplex PCR. The sample holds roughly 60,000 clones, approximately 85% seen once. This clone was seen a single time. Its antigen is undetermined. Study-wide findings and caveats: Apparently, pseudoprogression bore no relation to changes among the top peripheral T cell clonotypes.

The source is a man aged 25 to 45 with glioma. V is TRBV11-2 and J is TRBJ2-5, with D possibly being TRBD1 (6 bases). Sequences were derived from PBMCs, sampled from a glioma patient whose treatment included an IDH1 peptide vaccine. CDR3 sequence: CASSLMAGAGETQYF. The DNA for the CDR3 is TGTGCCAGCAGCTTAATGGCAGGGGCCGGGGAGACCCAGTACTTC.